This T cell receptor beta chain appears in the sequencing data of a study of post-analysis software for immune sequencing data. Study conclusions and caveats: Comparison of patients with controls showed five or six TRBV segments more frequent in patients, TRBV5-6, TRBV5-1 and TRBV20-1 among them.

The TCR beta cDNA libraries contained unique molecular identifiers. Each CDR3 protein gets one entry after TCRdb re-called the PCR reads with MiXCR. This table has about half a million distinct CDR3 sequences, approximately 46% appearing once. Comments on this clonotype: Its antigen is still unknown.

V was shortened by 2 bases and J by 3 bases, with 13 bases between the two germline ends. This CDR3 is built from 14 residues. From germline, CDR1 is DFQATT and CDR2 SNEGSKA (reference sequence). The sequencing input was blood. V usage is TRBV20-1 and J usage is TRBJ1-1; the D is unclear. This sequence was found in a girl between 5 and 17 years old with multiple sclerosis. As DNA, the CDR3 is TGCAGTGCTAGAAAGGGAGGGCCTTACACTGAAGCTTTCTTT. It codes for CSARKGGPYTEAFF.